Following are 11 T cell receptor beta chains from one sample sequenced in a study of prognosis after radiotherapy for stage I lung cancer. Genomic DNA was subjected to two-round multiplex PCR for amplification of TCR beta CDR3. During first-round PCR, primers specific to each TRBV and TRBJ gene were used. TCRdb reanalysed the multiplex PCR reads using MiXCR and keeps one entry per CDR3 protein. The profile covers fewer than 15,000 distinct CDR3 sequences, with roughly 40% appearing a single time and roughly two fifths taken by the ten largest. The sample in question was PBMCs, obtained before or after stereotactic body radiation therapy (not recorded which). These receptors came from a donor at least 50 years old with non-small cell lung cancer.

A single count supports this clonotype. Germline is not matched at one junction end, which may reflect a read error. The chain uses TRBV6-2 or TRBV6-3 and TRBJ2-2, with D possibly being TRBD1 or TRBD2 (5 bases each). This CDR3 has 17 amino acids. CDR1 and CDR2 (germline): MNHEY, SVGEGT. CDR3 loop: CASSDLLGAANTRELFF. In nucleotides, the CDR3 is TGTGCCAGTAGTGACCTACTAGGGGCCGCGAACACCAGGGAGCTGTTTTTT.

In its sample, this clonotype was seen many times. The chain recombines TRBV7-2 with TRBJ2-3, with unresolved D. Germline CDR1 SGHTA, CDR2 FQGNSA. The CDR3 is 12 amino acids. V lost 1 base and J lost 4, with 3 bases in between. The CDR3 sequence is CASSLVADTQYF. The CDR3 region has the DNA TGTGCCAGCAGCTTAGTAGCAGATACGCAGTATTTT.

Within the sample, this clonotype is medium-sized (0.01 to 0.1%). J is TRBJ2-1 and V is TRBV6-2 or TRBV6-3; TRBD2 aligns across 8 bases. Germline CDR1 is MNHEY and CDR2 is SVGEGT. Germline trimming cut 6 bases from V and 1 base from J; bases unmatched to any gene: 8. This CDR3 spans 16 amino acids. CDR3 nucleotides: TGTGCCAGCAGAAATATTGTAGCGGGGTCCTACAATGAGCAGTTCTTC. Protein sequence: CASRNIVAGSYNEQFF.

The V gene is TRBV7-3, the J gene TRBJ1-2, with unresolved D. V was shortened by 0 bases and J by 6 bases, with 14 bases between the two germline ends. Germline V lookup: CDR1 SGHTA, CDR2 FQGTGA. The CDR3 is 15 residues long. This CDR3 is CASSLTPTDDDGYTF. As DNA, the CDR3 is TGTGCCAGCAGCTTAACTCCCACAGATGATGATGGCTACACCTTC.

This clonotype occurred many times. The chain has TRBV27 and TRBJ2-7, with TRBD1 matching over 8 bases. CDR1 and CDR2 (germline): MNHEY, SMNVEV (reference sequence). Losses at the gene ends were 6 bases for V and 4 bases for J; bases not matched to a gene: 5. CDR3 length equals 13 residues. The CDR3 region is CASSLTGAYEQYF. CDR3 bases: TGTGCCAGCAGCCTGACAGGGGCGTACGAGCAGTACTTC.

This clonotype was seen repeatedly, ten times or more. The chain employs TRBV20-1 and TRBJ1-2, with 12 positions matching TRBD1. Germline CDR1 DFQATT, CDR2 SNEGSKA (reference sequence). CDR3 size: 16 residues. Trimming at V came to 3 bases and at J to 4 bases, leaving 9 bases not matched to a gene. The CDR3 is CSASGTGGPLGYGYTF. In DNA, the CDR3 is TGCAGTGCTAGCGGGACAGGGGGCCCTCTCGGCTATGGCTACACCTTC.

This clonotype was picked up many times. The chain employs TRBV24-1 and TRBJ2-1; D remains unclear. V was clipped by 6 bases and J by 7 bases, with 9 bases between them. The germline gives CDR1 KGHDR, CDR2 SFDVKD. The CDR3 totals 12 residues. This CDR3 reads CATSPGWNEQFF. The CDR3 DNA reads as TGTGCCACCAGTCCCGGTTGGAATGAGCAGTTCTTC.

This clonotype is medium-sized by share. The chain employs TRBV5-6 and TRBJ2-5; 10 bases line up with TRBD2. This CDR3 has 15 residues. V was clipped by 0 bases and J by 4 bases; unmatched bases: 3. Germline assignment: CDR1 SGHDT and CDR2 YYEEEE. The CDR3 nucleotides read TGTGCCAGCAGCTTGGTAGCGGGGGGACGAGAGACCCAGTACTTC. This encodes CASSLVAGGRETQYF.

As regards this clonotype: The junction departs from the called germline gene at one end, perhaps through a read error. The chain joins TRBV6-1 to TRBJ1-5; tentatively, D is TRBD1 (5 bases). The CDR3 runs 12 residues. Looked up from germline, CDR1 is MNHNS and CDR2 is SASEGT. CDR3 amino acids: CASRQGDHPQHF. CDR3 DNA sequence: TGTGCCAGCAGGCAGGGTGATCATCCCCAGCATTTT.

This clonotype appeared a few times. The chain has TRBV4-2 and TRBJ2-3; 7 nucleotides line up with TRBD1. CDR1 is LGHNA and CDR2 is YNFKEQ in the germline V gene. This CDR3 spans 17 amino acids. V was pared by 3 bases and J by 2 bases, with 11 bases of the junction left unmatched. This CDR3 reads CASSHPTGPTSTDTQYF. DNA for the CDR3: TGTGCCAGCAGCCATCCGACAGGGCCAACGTCCACAGATACGCAGTATTTT.

Points on this clonotype: A much larger clone is a single base away; this may be a read error. The chain employs TRBV5-1 and TRBJ2-7, with TRBD2 as a possible D gene (5 bases). The CDR3 runs 16 residues. Germline V gene lookup returns CDR1 SGHRS and CDR2 YFSETQ. The germline V and J ends were trimmed by 7 bases and 6 bases, with 26 bases remaining between them. The CDR3 coding sequence is TGCGCCAGCTCAACGCGAGCCCCGGACCTTGGAGGCGAGCAGTACTTC. Amino acids: CASSTRAPDLGGEQYF.